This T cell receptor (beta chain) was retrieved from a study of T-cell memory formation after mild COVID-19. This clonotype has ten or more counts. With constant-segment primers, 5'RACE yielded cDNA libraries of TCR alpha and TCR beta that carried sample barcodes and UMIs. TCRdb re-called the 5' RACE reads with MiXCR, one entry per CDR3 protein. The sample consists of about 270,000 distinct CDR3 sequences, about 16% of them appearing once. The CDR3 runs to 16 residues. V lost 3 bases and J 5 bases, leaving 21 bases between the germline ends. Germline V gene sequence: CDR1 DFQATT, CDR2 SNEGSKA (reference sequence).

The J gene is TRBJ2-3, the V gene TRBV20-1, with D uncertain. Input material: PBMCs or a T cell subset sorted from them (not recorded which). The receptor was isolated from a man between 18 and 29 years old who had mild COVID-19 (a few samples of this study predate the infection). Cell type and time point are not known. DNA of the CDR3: TGCAGTGCTAGGTGGCAATGGACCACGCCGGGAGATACGCAGTATTTT. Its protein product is CSARWQWTTPGDTQYF.